The 21 T cell receptor beta chains presented below share a single source sample, sequenced in a study of T-cell reconstitution after alpha-beta-depleted transplantation in children. A TCRbeta library incorporating unique molecular identifiers was prepared. TCRdb ran MiXCR on the PCR reads and lists one entry per CDR3 protein. The sample lists about 200,000 distinct CDR3 sequences, roughly 7.1% occurring once. The sequences come from PBMCs, collected before TCRalphabeta/CD19-depleted stem cell transplant. All receptors come from a boy aged 2 to 10 with acute lymphoblastic leukemia, due to receive a stem cell transplant.

At least ten counts were recorded for this clonotype. The chain combines TRBV18 with TRBJ2-7; D gene ambiguous. The CDR3 sequence is 12 residues long. The V end lost 5 bases, the J end lost 3 bases, and 8 bases lay between the germline ends. Germline V gene sequence: CDR1 KGHSH, CDR2 LQKENI. CDR3 in DNA: TGTGCCAGCTCAGGAGTCGACTACGAGCAGTACTTC. Amino acids: CASSGVDYEQYF.

At least ten counts were recorded for this clonotype. The chain links TRBV20-1 to TRBJ1-5, with 11 bases fitting TRBD1. The J segment lost 6 bases and the V segment lost 6 bases, leaving 10 bases of the junction unmatched. The CDR3 has 15 amino acids. Per the germline V gene, CDR1 is DFQATT and CDR2 is SNEGSKA (reference sequence). This CDR3 is CSAYHGTGGSQPQHF. The CDR3 nucleotides are TGCAGTGCCTATCATGGGACAGGGGGGAGTCAGCCCCAGCATTTT.

There are many counts of this clonotype. This chain connects TRBV7-3 to TRBJ2-6, with unresolved D. Germline V gene data show CDR1 as SGHTA and CDR2 as FQGTGA. Trimming stripped 0 bases from V and 2 bases from J, with 5 bases between. This CDR3 has 15 residues. In DNA, the CDR3 is TGTGCCAGCAGCTTAACTGACACTGGGGCCAACGTCCTGACTTTC. This codes for CASSLTDTGANVLTF.

This clonotype was recorded at least ten times. The chain carries TRBV29-1 and TRBJ1-4, with D maybe TRBD1 (6 bases). Deletions cut 4 bases from V and 7 bases from J, with 13 bases between. CDR3 length equals 13 residues. Looked up from germline, CDR1 is SQVTM and CDR2 is ANQGSEA. The CDR3 spells CSVAGARGEKLFF. The CDR3 DNA sequence: TGCAGCGTTGCGGGGGCGCGAGGTGAAAAACTGTTTTTT. The complete variable domain, with remaining parts taken from reference TRBV29-1 and TRBJ1-4, reads SAVISQKPSRDICQRGTSLTIQCQVDSQVTMMFWYRQQPGQSLTLIATANQGSEATYESGFVIDKFPISRPNLTFSTLTVSNMSPEDSSIYLCSVAGARGEKLFFGSGTQLSVL.

The V and J genes are TRBV6-5 and TRBJ2-3; D is unresolved. Trimming took off 2 bases at V and 0 bases at J, with 6 bases between the two ends. This CDR3 comprises 14 residues. Germline values: CDR1 MNHEY, CDR2 SVGAGI. CDR3 DNA sequence: TGTGCCAGCAGTTACGGCAGGAGCACAGATACGCAGTATTTT. This sequence encodes CASSYGRSTDTQYF.

This clonotype has at least ten counts. V usage is TRBV7-2 and J usage is TRBJ2-1; perhaps D is TRBD1 or TRBD2 (5 bases each). The CDR3 is made up of 15 amino acids. Germline-derived CDR1 and CDR2 are SGHTA and FQGNSA. V was trimmed by 7 bases and J by 0 bases, leaving 13 bases between them. This chain's CDR3 is CASTRDLSSYNEQFF. The CDR3 nucleotides are TGTGCCAGCACCCGGGACCTGAGCTCCTACAATGAGCAGTTCTTC. The full variable domain, rest sourced from reference TRBV7-2 and TRBJ2-1, is GAGVSQSPSNKVTEKGKDVELRCDPISGHTALYWYRQSLGQGLEFLIYFQGNSAPDKSGLPSDRFSAERTGGSVSTLTIQRTQQEDSAVYLCASTRDLSSYNEQFFGPGTRLTVL.

V gene TRBV20-1 combines with J gene TRBJ1-5, with 7 nucleotides matching TRBD1. After removal of 6 bases from V and 2 bases from J, the junction contained 10 bases not matched to a gene. CDR1 is DFQATT, CDR2 SNEGSKA, per germline (reference sequence). This CDR3 is 15 amino acids long. The CDR3 DNA sequence: TGCAGTGCGGGCTCCGACAGGGAGGGCAATCAGCCCCAGCATTTT. Amino acids: CSAGSDREGNQPQHF.

This clonotype was seen repeatedly, ten times or more. The chain joins TRBV7-2 to TRBJ2-3, with D perhaps TRBD2 (6 bases). V dropped 3 bases and J dropped 0 bases, with 10 bases sitting between them. CDR1 and CDR2 from the germline V gene are SGHTA and FQGNSA. The CDR3 covers 15 residues. CDR3 DNA: TGTGCCAGCAGCTTCCTAGCGCTAAGCACAGATACGCAGTATTTT. It yields the protein CASSFLALSTDTQYF.

This clonotype was observed a handful of times. This chain joins TRBV25-1 and TRBJ2-3; TRBD1 agrees at 7 bases. CDR1 is MGHDK, CDR2 SYGVNS, per germline. There are 16 residues in the CDR3. The ends lost 7 bases at V and 0 bases at J; junction bases unmatched: 10. The CDR3 here is CASNIRDSDSTDTQYF. CDR3 nucleotides: TGTGCCAGCAACATCCGGGACAGCGATAGCACAGATACGCAGTATTTT. The full variable domain, completed using reference TRBV25-1 and TRBJ2-3, is EADIYQTPRYLVIGTGKKITLECSQTMGHDKMYWYQQDPGMELHLIHYSYGVNSTEKGDLSSESTVSRIRTEHFPLTLESARPSHTSQYLCASNIRDSDSTDTQYFGPGTRLTVL.

V is TRBV7-9 and J is TRBJ2-7; possibly TRBD2 for D (6 bases). V lost 6 bases and J lost 3, with 12 bases in between. The V gene's germline CDR1 is SEHNR and CDR2 FQNEAQ (reference sequence). The CDR3 is 13 amino acids. The CDR3 bases are TGTGCCAGCAGTTGGGTCGGGGGCTACGAGCAGTACTTC. Amino acids: CASSWVGGYEQYF.

This clonotype has at least ten counts. The rearrangement uses TRBV28 and TRBJ1-2; no firm D call. V lost 8 bases to trimming and J lost 0 bases, with 7 bases between them. This CDR3 spans 12 amino acids. CDR1 and CDR2 (germline): MDHEN, SYDVKM. CDR3 bases: TGTGCCAGCGAGGGAGCTAACTATGGCTACACCTTC. This translates into CASEGANYGYTF.

This clonotype was counted at least ten times. The J gene is TRBJ1-1, the V gene TRBV27; the match to TRBD1 covers 8 bases. The germline V gene has CDR1 MNHEY and CDR2 SMNVEV (reference sequence). Trimming cost V 2 bases and J 3 bases; bases outside gene matches: 5. The CDR3 is 15 residues long. The CDR3 sequence is CASSLQGALDTEAFF. In DNA form, the CDR3 reads TGTGCCAGCAGTTTACAGGGGGCTCTCGACACTGAAGCTTTCTTT.

In nucleotides, the CDR3 is TGTGCCTGGAGTGTAGAGGGAGGAGGGACCGGGGAGCTGTTTTTT. Its translation: CAWSVEGGGTGELFF. The J gene is TRBJ2-2, the V gene TRBV30; D may be TRBD2 (6 bases). This CDR3 has 15 residues. CDR1 is GTSNPN, CDR2 SVGIG, per germline (reference sequence). V lost 0 bases and J lost 5, with 13 bases in between.

A few counts support this clonotype. This chain joins TRBV6-2 or TRBV6-3 and TRBJ2-7; D unclear. CDR1 is MNHEY, CDR2 SVGEGT, per germline. The CDR3 consists of 13 residues. The ends were cut back, 5 bases at V and 2 bases at J, with 10 bases in the middle. The CDR3 loop reads CASSPGRTYEQYF. CDR3 in DNA: TGTGCCAGCAGTCCCGGACGGACCTACGAGCAGTACTTC.

Many counts were recorded for this clonotype. CDR3 amino acids: CATQGGGATTYEQYF. For the CDR3, the DNA is TGCGCCACCCAAGGTGGAGGGGCCACCACCTACGAGCAGTACTTC. The chain links TRBV5-1 to TRBJ2-7, with D perhaps matching TRBD2 (6 bases). Germline V gives CDR1 SGHRS, CDR2 YFSETQ. Deletions cut 9 bases from V and 2 bases from J, with 21 bases between. CDR3 length: 15 residues.

This chain joins TRBV11-2 and TRBJ1-1; TRBD1 is a possible D gene (5 bases). The CDR3 totals 14 residues. The V end lost 6 bases, the J end lost 8 bases, and 19 bases lay between the germline ends. Germline V gives CDR1 SGHAT, CDR2 FQNNGV. The CDR3 loop reads CASRRVGALSEAFF. CDR3 sequence (DNA): TGTGCCAGCAGAAGAGTAGGGGCCCTCTCAGAAGCTTTCTTT.

This clonotype was seen a few times. The genes are TRBV20-1 and TRBJ2-5, with D unresolved. The ends were cut back, 3 bases at V and 1 base at J, with 12 bases in the middle. The CDR3 consists of 14 residues. In germline, CDR1 is DFQATT, CDR2 SNEGSKA (reference sequence). The CDR3 reads CSARTRRIQETQYF. CDR3 DNA: TGCAGTGCTAGGACGCGACGTATCCAAGAGACCCAGTACTTC.

This clonotype was found many times. The genes are TRBV27 and TRBJ1-1, with a possible D match to TRBD1 (5 bases). This CDR3 comprises 14 residues. CDR1 is MNHEY, CDR2 SMNVEV, per germline (reference sequence). V was shortened by 4 bases and J by 2 bases, with 11 bases between the two germline ends. The DNA for the CDR3 is TGTGCCAGCAGTTGGCTCAGGGACAACACTGAAGCTTTCTTT. This sequence encodes CASSWLRDNTEAFF.

This clonotype is labeled medium-sized. The chain has TRBV4-3 and TRBJ2-1; 9 nucleotides agree with TRBD1. CDR3 length: 15 amino acids. V was pared by 3 bases and J by 2 bases, with 2 bases of the junction left unmatched. The germline V gene encodes CDR1 LGHNA and CDR2 YSLEER. This CDR3 is CASSQGQGPYNEQFF. The CDR3 coding sequence is TGCGCCAGCAGCCAGGGACAGGGTCCCTACAATGAGCAGTTCTTC.

The chain recombines TRBV28 with TRBJ2-7; TRBD1 aligns across 8 bases. This CDR3 is built from 16 residues. V shed 3 bases and J 3 bases; nucleotides not matched to a gene: 10. CDR1 and CDR2 from the germline V gene are MDHEN and SYDVKM. The CDR3 region has the DNA TGTGCCAGCAGTTTCCATAGGGGGACAGGACTCTACGAGCAGTACTTC. This sequence encodes CASSFHRGTGLYEQYF.

This clonotype showed up many times. The V gene is TRBV11-2, the J gene TRBJ2-2; unclear D gene. V gave up 4 bases and J gave up 3 bases, with 18 bases separating them. The CDR3 has 17 residues. The germline CDR1 and CDR2 sequences are SGHAT and FQNNGV. CDR3 sequence reads: CASSYFPETLDTGELFF. The CDR3 region has the DNA TGTGCCAGCAGCTATTTTCCCGAGACACTTGACACCGGGGAGCTGTTTTTT.